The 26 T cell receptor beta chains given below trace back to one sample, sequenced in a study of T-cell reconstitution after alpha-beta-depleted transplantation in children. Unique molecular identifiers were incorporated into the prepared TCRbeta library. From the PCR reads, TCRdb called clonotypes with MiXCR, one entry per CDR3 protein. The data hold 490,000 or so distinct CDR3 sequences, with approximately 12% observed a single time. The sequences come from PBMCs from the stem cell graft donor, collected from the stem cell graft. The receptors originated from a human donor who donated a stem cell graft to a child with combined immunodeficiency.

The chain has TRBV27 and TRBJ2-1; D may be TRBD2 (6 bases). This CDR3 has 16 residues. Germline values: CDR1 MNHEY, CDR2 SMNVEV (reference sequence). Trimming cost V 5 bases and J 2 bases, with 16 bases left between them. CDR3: CASSPWAGRTYNEQFF. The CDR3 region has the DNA TGTGCCAGCAGTCCTTGGGCGGGACGGACCTACAATGAGCAGTTCTTC.

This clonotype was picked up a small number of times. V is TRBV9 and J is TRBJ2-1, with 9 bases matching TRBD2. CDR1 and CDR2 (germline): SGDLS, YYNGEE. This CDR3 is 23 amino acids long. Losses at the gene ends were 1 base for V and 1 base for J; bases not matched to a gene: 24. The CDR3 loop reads CASSVPFPSLAGERESSYNEQFF. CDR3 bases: TGTGCCAGCAGCGTACCCTTCCCGTCGTTAGCGGGAGAGCGGGAGAGTTCCTACAATGAGCAGTTCTTC.

The DNA of the CDR3 is TGTGCCAGCAGTGAATGGGGGACAGGGGCCTACGAGCAGTACTTC. This translates into CASSEWGTGAYEQYF. The chain has TRBV2 and TRBJ2-7; 10 bases are a match to TRBD1. Trimming took 2 bases from V and 2 from J; bases not matched to a gene: 3. The CDR3 extends over 15 amino acids. Looked up from germline, CDR1 is SNHLY and CDR2 is FYNNEI.

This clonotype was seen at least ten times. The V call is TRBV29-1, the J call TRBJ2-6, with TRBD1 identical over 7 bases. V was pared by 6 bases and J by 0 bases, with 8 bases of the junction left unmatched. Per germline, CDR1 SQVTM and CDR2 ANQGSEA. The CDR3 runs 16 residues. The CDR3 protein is CSVAGTESSGANVLTF. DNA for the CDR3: TGCAGCGTAGCCGGGACAGAATCCTCTGGGGCCAACGTCCTGACTTTC.

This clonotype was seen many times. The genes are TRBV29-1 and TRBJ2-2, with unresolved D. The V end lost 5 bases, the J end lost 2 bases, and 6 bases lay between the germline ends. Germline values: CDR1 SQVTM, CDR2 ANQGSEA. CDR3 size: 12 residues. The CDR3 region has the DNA TGCAGCGTTCTGGAAAACACCGGGGAGCTGTTTTTT. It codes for CSVLENTGELFF.

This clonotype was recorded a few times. CDR3 residues: CAWSETRGVEETQYF. CDR3 bases: TGTGCCTGGAGTGAAACCAGGGGGGTAGAAGAGACCCAGTACTTC. This chain joins TRBV30 and TRBJ2-5, with D maybe TRBD1 (7 bases). Germline V CDR1 and CDR2: GTSNPN, SVGIG (reference sequence). This CDR3 comprises 15 residues. V was pared by 1 base and J by 3 bases, with 15 bases between.

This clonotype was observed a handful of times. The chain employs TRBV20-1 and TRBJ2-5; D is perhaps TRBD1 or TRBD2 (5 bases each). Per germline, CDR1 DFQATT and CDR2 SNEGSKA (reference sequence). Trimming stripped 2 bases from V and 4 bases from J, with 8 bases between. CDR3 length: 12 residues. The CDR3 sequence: CSARNGAETQYF. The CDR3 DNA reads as TGCAGTGCTAGAAACGGGGCAGAGACCCAGTACTTC.

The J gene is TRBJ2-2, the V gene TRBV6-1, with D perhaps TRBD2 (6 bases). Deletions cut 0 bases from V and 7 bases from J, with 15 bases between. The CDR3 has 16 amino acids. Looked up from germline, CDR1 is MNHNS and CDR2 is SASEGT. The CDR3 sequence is CASSEAFGSFSGELFF. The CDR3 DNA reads TGTGCCAGCAGTGAAGCGTTCGGGAGTTTTAGCGGGGAGCTGTTTTTT.

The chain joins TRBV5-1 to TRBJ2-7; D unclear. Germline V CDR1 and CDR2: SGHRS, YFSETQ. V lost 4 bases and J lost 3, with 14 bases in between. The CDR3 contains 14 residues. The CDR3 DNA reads TGCGCCAGCAGCGATGGACGGGCCGACTACGAGCAGTACTTC. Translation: CASSDGRADYEQYF.

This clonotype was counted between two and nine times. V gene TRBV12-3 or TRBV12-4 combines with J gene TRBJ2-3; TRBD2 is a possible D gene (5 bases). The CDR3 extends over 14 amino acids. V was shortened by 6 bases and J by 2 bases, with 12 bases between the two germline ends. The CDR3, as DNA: TGTGCCAGCAGCCCCCCGGGGTTCACAGATACGCAGTATTTT. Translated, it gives CASSPPGFTDTQYF.

Written as DNA, the CDR3 is TGTGCCAGCCTAGTACGCTCCACAGATACGCAGTATTTT. This encodes CASLVRSTDTQYF. This chain joins TRBV7-2 and TRBJ2-3; D unclear. The germline gives CDR1 SGHTA, CDR2 FQGNSA. CDR3 size: 13 residues. V lost 8 bases to trimming and J lost 2 bases, with 11 bases between them.

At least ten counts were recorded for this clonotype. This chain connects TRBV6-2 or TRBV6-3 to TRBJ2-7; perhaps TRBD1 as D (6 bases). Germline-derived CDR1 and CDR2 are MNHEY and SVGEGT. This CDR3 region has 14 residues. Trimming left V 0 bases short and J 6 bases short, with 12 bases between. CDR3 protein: CASSYSDSLGEQYF. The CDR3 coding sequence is TGTGCCAGCAGTTACTCGGACAGCCTGGGCGAGCAGTACTTC.

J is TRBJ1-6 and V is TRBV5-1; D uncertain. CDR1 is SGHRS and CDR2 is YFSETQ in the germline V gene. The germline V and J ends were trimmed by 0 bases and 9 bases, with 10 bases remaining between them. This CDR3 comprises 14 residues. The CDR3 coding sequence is TGCGCCAGCAGCTTGGACATCCCCCGTTCACCCCTCCACTTT. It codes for CASSLDIPRSPLHF.

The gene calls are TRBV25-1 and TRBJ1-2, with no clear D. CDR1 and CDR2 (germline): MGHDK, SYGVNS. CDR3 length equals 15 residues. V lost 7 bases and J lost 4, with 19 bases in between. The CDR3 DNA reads TGTGCCAGCATTCAAGTGGGGTCCTGCCGCTATGGCTACACCTTC. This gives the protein CASIQVGSCRYGYTF.

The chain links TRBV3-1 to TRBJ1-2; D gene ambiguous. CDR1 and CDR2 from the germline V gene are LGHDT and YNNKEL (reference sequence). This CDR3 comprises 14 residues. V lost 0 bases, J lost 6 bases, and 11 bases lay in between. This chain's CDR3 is CASSQELPGHGYTF. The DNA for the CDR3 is TGTGCCAGCAGCCAAGAACTACCAGGCCATGGCTACACCTTC.

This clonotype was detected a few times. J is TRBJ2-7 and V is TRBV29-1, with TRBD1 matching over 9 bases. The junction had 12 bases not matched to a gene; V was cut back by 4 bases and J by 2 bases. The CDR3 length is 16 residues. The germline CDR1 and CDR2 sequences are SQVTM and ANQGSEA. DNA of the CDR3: TGCAGCGTTGGCCTTGGGTGGGGACAGGGAGCCTACGAGCAGTACTTC. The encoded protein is CSVGLGWGQGAYEQYF.

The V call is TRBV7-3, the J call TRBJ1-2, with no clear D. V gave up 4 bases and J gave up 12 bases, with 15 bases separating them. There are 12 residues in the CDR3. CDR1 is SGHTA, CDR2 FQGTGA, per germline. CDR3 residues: CASSSRLDKDTF. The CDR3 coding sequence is TGTGCCAGCAGCTCCCGACTAGACAAGGACACCTTC.

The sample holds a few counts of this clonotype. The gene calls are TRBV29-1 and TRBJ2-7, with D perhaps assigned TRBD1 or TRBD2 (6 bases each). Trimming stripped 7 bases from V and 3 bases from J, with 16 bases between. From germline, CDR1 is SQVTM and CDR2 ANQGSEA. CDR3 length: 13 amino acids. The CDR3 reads CSAGGGQSYEQYF. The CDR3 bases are TGCAGCGCCGGGGGCGGACAGAGCTACGAGCAGTACTTC.

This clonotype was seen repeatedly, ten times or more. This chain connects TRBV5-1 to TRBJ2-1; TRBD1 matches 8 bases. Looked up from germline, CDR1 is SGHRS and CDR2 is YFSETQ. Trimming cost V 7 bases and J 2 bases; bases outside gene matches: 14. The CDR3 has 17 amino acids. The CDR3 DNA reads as TGCGCCAGCCCCCCCGGAGGGGACAGGAGAACCTACAATGAGCAGTTCTTC. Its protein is CASPPGGDRRTYNEQFF. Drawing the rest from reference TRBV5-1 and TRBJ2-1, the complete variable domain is KAGVTQTPRYLIKTRGQQVTLSCSPISGHRSVSWYQQTPGQGLQFLFEYFSETQRNKGNFPGRFSGRQFSNSRSEMNVSTLELGDSALYLCASPPGGDRRTYNEQFFGPGTRLTVL.

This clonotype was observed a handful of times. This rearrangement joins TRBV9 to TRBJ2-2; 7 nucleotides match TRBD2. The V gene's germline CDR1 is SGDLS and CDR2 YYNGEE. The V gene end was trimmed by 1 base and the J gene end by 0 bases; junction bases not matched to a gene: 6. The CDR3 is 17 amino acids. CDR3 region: CASSVRSGNANTGELFF. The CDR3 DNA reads TGTGCCAGCAGCGTAAGGAGCGGGAACGCGAACACCGGGGAGCTGTTTTTT.

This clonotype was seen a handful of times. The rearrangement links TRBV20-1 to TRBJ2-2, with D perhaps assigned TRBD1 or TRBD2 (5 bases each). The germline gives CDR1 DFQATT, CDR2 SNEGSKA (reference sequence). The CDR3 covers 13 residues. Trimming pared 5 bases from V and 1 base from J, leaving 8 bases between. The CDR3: CSAGTVNTGELFF. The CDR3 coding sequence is TGCAGTGCTGGGACGGTGAACACCGGGGAGCTGTTTTTT.

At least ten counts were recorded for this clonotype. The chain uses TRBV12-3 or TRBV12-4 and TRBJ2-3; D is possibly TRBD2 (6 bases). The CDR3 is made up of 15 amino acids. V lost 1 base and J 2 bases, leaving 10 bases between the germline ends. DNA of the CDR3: TGTGCCAGCAGTTTAGGGAGGGACCCCACAGATACGCAGTATTTT. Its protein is CASSLGRDPTDTQYF.

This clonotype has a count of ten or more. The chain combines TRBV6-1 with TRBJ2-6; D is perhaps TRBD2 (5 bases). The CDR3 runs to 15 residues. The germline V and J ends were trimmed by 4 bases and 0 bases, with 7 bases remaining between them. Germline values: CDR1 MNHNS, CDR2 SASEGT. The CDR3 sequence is CASSGTSSGANVLTF. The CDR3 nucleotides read TGTGCCAGCAGTGGAACTAGCTCTGGGGCCAACGTCCTGACTTTC.

CDR3 protein: CASSLGSTEESFF. The CDR3 nucleotides are TGTGCCAGCAGCTTAGGGTCGACAGAAGAATCTTTCTTT. This chain joins TRBV7-9 and TRBJ1-1; tentative D call: TRBD1 (5 bases). Per the germline V gene, CDR1 is SEHNR and CDR2 is FQNEAQ (reference sequence). V shed 1 base and J shed 12 bases, with 15 bases lying between them. CDR3 length: 13 residues. Looking up the rest from reference TRBV7-9 and TRBJ1-1 gives the full variable domain: DTGVSQNPRHKITKRGQNVTFRCDPISEHNRLYWYRQTLGQGPEFLTYFQNEAQLEKSRLLSDRFSAERPKGSFSTLEIQRTEQGDSAMYLCASSLGSTEESFFGQGTRLTVV.

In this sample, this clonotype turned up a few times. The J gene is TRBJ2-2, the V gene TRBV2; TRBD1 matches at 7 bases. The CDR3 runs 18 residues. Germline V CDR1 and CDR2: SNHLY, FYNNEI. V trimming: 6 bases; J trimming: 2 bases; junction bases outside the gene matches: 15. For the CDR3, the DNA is TGTGCCAGCAGCGACCCTGCCGGGACAGATATAAACACCGGGGAGCTGTTTTTT. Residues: CASSDPAGTDINTGELFF.

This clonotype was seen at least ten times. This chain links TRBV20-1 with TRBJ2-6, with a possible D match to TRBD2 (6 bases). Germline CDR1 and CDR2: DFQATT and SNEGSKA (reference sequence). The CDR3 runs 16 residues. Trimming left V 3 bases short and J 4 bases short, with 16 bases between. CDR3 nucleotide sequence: TGCAGTGCTAGCCTAGGGAGGTCATCCGGGGCCAACGTCCTGACTTTC. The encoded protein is CSASLGRSSGANVLTF.